This TCR beta chain was identified in a study of cytomegalovirus exposure and HLA in healthy donors. Concerning this clone: The target antigen is unknown.

Study-wide findings and caveats: Segments of the TCR beta V type were, in most cases, productive about 90% or about 30% of the time in an earlier analysis.

PCR used 60 Vbeta primers and 13 Jbeta primers. Some clones are missing from TCRdb's copy, which holds only in-frame ones; the method was immunoSEQ multiplex PCR. Found here are 150,000 to 180,000 clones, approximately 82% of them singletons; the top ten hold about 6.1%. This TCR was recovered from a woman aged 45-60 years in good health and CMV-seropositive. The sequenced material came from PBMCs.

CDR3 nucleotides: TGCAGCGTAGCGGGGGGCTCCTACAATGAGCAGTTCTTC. Protein sequence: CSVAGGSYNEQFF. This chain connects TRBV29-1 to TRBJ2-1; 9 bases map to TRBD2. Trimming cost V 6 bases and J 0 bases; bases outside gene matches: 0. This CDR3 is 13 amino acids long. Germline values: CDR1 SQVTM, CDR2 ANQGSEA.